These 22 T cell receptor beta chains were sequenced from one sample in a study of blood T cell repertoires in COVID-19 (dated by TCRdb to the early 2020s). Preparation of the library involved the immunoSEQ multiplex PCR assay. What TCRdb holds here is the immuneACCESS table cut down to in-frame rearrangements. Part of the clones is not present; checked against another copy, under half of the missing clones reflect an unresolved V gene, and the others are unexplained. For this sample the table gives roughly 63,000 clones, of which approximately 92% were detected only once. The ten largest clones represent 2.5% to 3% of the sample. The sample taken for sequencing was peripheral blood. Receptors were obtained from a man aged 50-59 years with acute or convalescent COVID-19.

This chain joins TRBV7-3 and TRBJ2-2; possible D gene TRBD1, 6 bases. There are 14 residues in the CDR3. The germline gives CDR1 SGHTA, CDR2 FQGTGA. V was cut by 6 bases and J by 5 bases, with 13 bases left in between. The CDR3 nucleotides read TGTGCCAGCAGGCCCACAGGGTCTACCGGGGAGCTGTTTTTT. Amino acid sequence: CASRPTGSTGELFF.

The chain recombines TRBV10-3 with TRBJ2-1; 8 bases are shared with TRBD2. Germline-derived CDR1 and CDR2 are ENHRY and SYGVKD. V lost 2 bases, J lost 5 bases, and 5 bases stayed unmatched. The CDR3 is 15 residues long. The CDR3 here is CAISERTSGNNEQFF. CDR3 coding DNA: TGTGCCATCAGTGAGAGAACTAGCGGAAACAATGAGCAGTTCTTC.

The chain is built from TRBV19 and TRBJ2-7, with 8 bases matching TRBD2. Trimming at V came to 4 bases and at J to 5 bases, leaving 10 bases not matched to a gene. The CDR3 runs to 15 residues. Looked up from germline, CDR1 is LNHDA and CDR2 is SQIVND (reference sequence). The DNA for the CDR3 is TGTGCCAGTAGTAACCCGGGACTAGAGGGTCACGAGCAGTACTTC. It specifies CASSNPGLEGHEQYF.

The chain recombines TRBV7-9 with TRBJ2-1; 15 nucleotides line up with TRBD2. CDR1 is SEHNR, CDR2 FQNEAQ, per germline (reference sequence). The CDR3 length is 17 residues. V lost 5 bases and J lost 6; bases outside the gene matches: 8. In nucleotides, the CDR3 is TGTGCCAGCAGCGATAGTTGGACTAGCGGGAGGGTCAATGAGCAGTTCTTC. Translation gives CASSDSWTSGRVNEQFF.

This clone was seen just once. The V gene is TRBV5-8, the J gene TRBJ2-1; TRBD1 matches at 9 bases. In germline, CDR1 is SGHTS, CDR2 YDEGEE. This CDR3 has 15 residues. V dropped 4 bases and J dropped 4; count of bases not matched to a gene: 6. CDR3 sequence: CASSPDRGLYNEQFF. The CDR3 DNA is TGTGCCAGCAGCCCGGACAGGGGATTATACAATGAGCAGTTCTTC. Combining the CDR3 with reference TRBV5-8 and TRBJ2-1 gives the whole variable domain EAGVTQSPTHLIKTRGQQATLRCSPISGHTSVYWYQQALGLGLQFLLWYDEGEERNRGNFPPRFSGRQFPNYSSELNVNALELEDSALYLCASSPDRGLYNEQFFGPGTRLTVL.

The V gene is TRBV6-2 or TRBV6-3, the J gene TRBJ2-7, with D possibly TRBD2 on 5 matching bases. CDR1 is MNHEY and CDR2 is SVGEGT in the germline V gene. The CDR3 consists of 15 residues. The V and J ends lost 1 base and 2 bases respectively, with 12 bases between them. In nucleotides, the CDR3 is TGTGCCAGCAGTTACTGGGCGGGTCGCACCTACGAGCAGTACTTC. It encodes CASSYWAGRTYEQYF.

In its sample, this clone was seen once. This chain connects TRBV7-2 to TRBJ1-4, with a weak D call TRBD1 (6 bases). CDR1 and CDR2 from the germline V gene are SGHTA and FQGNSA. This CDR3 comprises 16 residues. V was clipped by 1 base and J by 7 bases, with 16 bases between them. For the CDR3, the DNA is TGTGCCAGCAGCTTAGAGCCGGGACTAGGGGGTGAAAAACTGTTTTTT. It codes for CASSLEPGLGGEKLFF.

The chain is built from TRBV5-6 and TRBJ1-5; TRBD1 is a possible D gene (6 bases). The germline V gene encodes CDR1 SGHDT and CDR2 YYEEEE. V lost 4 bases, J lost 5 bases, and 16 bases lay in between. This CDR3 is built from 15 residues. In DNA form, the CDR3 reads TGTGCCAGCAGCCCGAAGGGACAACGGCATCAGCCCCAGCATTTT. Protein: CASSPKGQRHQPQHF.

The genes are TRBV7-8 and TRBJ1-4; the D gene is possibly TRBD1 (6 bases). The CDR3 runs to 15 residues. Germline V lookup: CDR1 SGHVS, CDR2 FQNEAQ. V lost 2 bases to trimming and J lost 8 bases, with 15 bases between them. As DNA, the CDR3 is TGTGCCAGCAGCTTATTTGGGGGCGCAGCCGAAAAACTGTTTTTT. Translating it yields CASSLFGGAAEKLFF.

V is TRBV11-3 and J is TRBJ2-2, with unresolved D. The germline V gene has CDR1 SGHNT and CDR2 YENEEA. The CDR3 has 15 amino acids. The ends were cut back, 3 bases at V and 0 bases at J, with 8 bases in the middle. The CDR3 nucleotides are TGTGCCAGCAGCTTCGGAGACGCGAACACCGGGGAGCTGTTTTTT. Protein: CASSFGDANTGELFF.

The CDR3 sequence: CASSFRPGQGALNYGYTF. In nucleotides, the CDR3 is TGTGCCAGCAGTTTCCGTCCGGGACAGGGGGCACTCAACTATGGCTACACCTTC. The chain uses TRBV28 and TRBJ1-2; TRBD1 matches at 12 bases. Looked up from germline, CDR1 is MDHEN and CDR2 is SYDVKM. The CDR3 is 18 residues long. V gave up 3 bases and J gave up 2 bases; unmatched junction bases: 10.

V is TRBV29-1 and J is TRBJ1-5; possibly TRBD1 for D (6 bases). This CDR3 is built from 13 residues. V shed 7 bases and J shed 5 bases, with 15 bases lying between them. Germline CDR1 reads SQVTM; CDR2 reads ANQGSEA. CDR3 protein: CSGSEGVDQPQHF. CDR3 nucleotides: TGCAGCGGTTCCGAGGGGGTAGATCAGCCCCAGCATTTT.

The chain combines TRBV6-5 with TRBJ1-5; 10 bases map to TRBD1. Germline CDR1 and CDR2: MNHEY and SVGAGI. The CDR3 has 15 residues. V was clipped by 6 bases and J by 5 bases; unmatched bases: 7. This chain's CDR3 is CASSRTGGVDQPQHF. In nucleotides, the CDR3 is TGTGCCAGCAGCCGGACAGGGGGGGTGGATCAGCCCCAGCATTTT.

This rearrangement joins TRBV7-2 to TRBJ1-2; TRBD1 matches 10 bases. Germline trimming cut 3 bases from V and 5 bases from J; bases unmatched to any gene: 9. The CDR3 is made up of 16 amino acids. Per the germline V gene, CDR1 is SGHTA and CDR2 is FQGNSA. In DNA form, the CDR3 reads TGTGCCAGCAGCTTGACAGGGGGCGTAAGGGGGTATGGCTACACCTTC. Its protein product is CASSLTGGVRGYGYTF.

The V call is TRBV28, the J call TRBJ1-5, with D unclear. This CDR3 has 11 amino acids. CDR1 is MDHEN and CDR2 is SYDVKM in the germline V gene. V was cut by 6 bases and J by 10 bases, with 10 bases left in between. Here the CDR3 DNA reads TGTGCCAGCAGCCTGGCTCGACCCCAGCATTTT. It encodes CASSLARPQHF. The full variable domain, its missing parts supplied by reference TRBV28 and TRBJ1-5, is DVKVTQSSRYLVKRTGEKVFLECVQDMDHENMFWYRQDPGLGLRLIYFSYDVKMKEKGDIPEGYSVSREKKERFSLILESASTNQTSMYLCASSLARPQHFGDGTRLSIL.

This chain joins TRBV7-2 and TRBJ2-3; 7 nucleotides line up with TRBD2. V shed 5 bases and J 4 bases; nucleotides not matched to a gene: 15. Looked up from germline, CDR1 is SGHTA and CDR2 is FQGNSA. The CDR3 spans 17 residues. DNA of the CDR3: TGTGCCAGCAGCCCCCAGGCAGCGGGAAGGGCCGCAGATACGCAGTATTTT. Amino acid sequence: CASSPQAAGRAADTQYF.

This clone was seen just once. This sequence joins TRBV19 and TRBJ2-1; D gene unclear. With 2 bases removed from V and 2 bases from J, the gap between germline ends came to 7 bases. Germline loops: CDR1 LNHDA, CDR2 SQIVND (reference sequence). The CDR3 consists of 14 residues. CDR3: CASSITPTYNEQFF. CDR3 nucleotides: TGTGCCAGTAGTATAACCCCTACCTACAATGAGCAGTTCTTC.

The CDR3 nucleotides are TGTGCCTGGAGTGTAGTAGGCCAGCGCGATCAGCCCCAGCATTTT. It yields the protein CAWSVVGQRDQPQHF. V and J are TRBV30 and TRBJ1-5, with no clear D. This CDR3 comprises 15 residues. V was cut by 0 bases and J by 5 bases, with 14 bases left in between. Germline values: CDR1 GTSNPN, CDR2 SVGIG (reference sequence).

The gene calls are TRBV27 and TRBJ2-3; 8 positions agree with TRBD2. The germline CDR1 and CDR2 sequences are MNHEY and SMNVEV (reference sequence). CDR3 length: 14 amino acids. V lost 4 bases and J lost 6; bases outside the gene matches: 6. In DNA form, the CDR3 reads TGTGCCAGCAGTTCCGAGCGGGAGTATGATACGCAGTATTTT. Protein: CASSSEREYDTQYF.

This clone is a singleton in its sample. The chain carries TRBV5-4 and TRBJ2-7; D gene ambiguous. Germline values: CDR1 SGHNT, CDR2 YYREEE (reference sequence). The V end lost 1 base, the J end lost 6 bases, and 5 bases lay between the germline ends. The CDR3 is 11 residues long. The CDR3 DNA reads TGTGCCAGCAGCTTGCTAAGCGAGCAGTACTTC. Translated: CASSLLSEQYF.

This rearrangement joins TRBV4-3 to TRBJ1-2; D is possibly TRBD1 (5 bases). From germline, CDR1 is LGHNA and CDR2 YSLEER. The CDR3 runs 15 residues. V lost 0 bases, J lost 6 bases, and 14 bases lay in between. DNA of the CDR3: TGCGCCAGCAGCCAAGATTTAGGACCAGGGCATGGCTACACCTTC. Translating it yields CASSQDLGPGHGYTF.

The chain couples TRBV18 to TRBJ1-5; 9 bases fit TRBD1. The CDR3 sequence is 15 residues long. Germline loops: CDR1 KGHSH, CDR2 LQKENI. The J segment lost 2 bases and the V segment lost 3 bases, leaving 2 bases of the junction unmatched. This chain's CDR3 is CASSPRTGGNQPQHF. The CDR3 nucleotides read TGTGCCAGCTCACCGAGGACAGGGGGCAATCAGCCCCAGCATTTT.